The 12 T cell receptor beta chains below come from one sample, sequenced in a study of post-analysis software for immune sequencing data. Unique molecular identifiers featured in each of the TCR beta cDNA libraries. TCRdb reprocessed the PCR reads via MiXCR and lists one record per CDR3 protein. The table lists fewer than 850,000 distinct CDR3 sequences, roughly 50% of them singletons. Antigens of these TCRs are unknown. Whole-study findings and limits: TRBV5-6, TRBV5-1 and TRBV20-1 belonged to a set of a handful of TRBV segments that were more frequent in patients than controls.

What was sequenced was blood. These receptors originate from a girl under 18 with multiple sclerosis.

The CDR3 loop is CASSGGPRGGETQYF. The CDR3 nucleotides read TGTGCCAGCAGCGGTGGGCCCAGGGGTGGAGAGACCCAGTACTTC. This sequence joins TRBV5-6 and TRBJ2-5, with D possibly being TRBD1 (6 bases). V lost 4 bases and J 4 bases, leaving 17 bases between the germline ends. The CDR3 loop spans 15 amino acids. Germline V CDR1 and CDR2: SGHDT, YYEEEE.

The chain couples TRBV15 to TRBJ2-4; no reliable D call. This CDR3 is built from 15 residues. The V and J ends lost 3 bases and 6 bases respectively, with 15 bases between them. Looked up from germline, CDR1 is LNHNV and CDR2 is YYDKDF (reference sequence). CDR3 sequence (DNA): TGTGCCACCAGCAGCGCCGTTCGGAGCACAAACATTCAGTACTTC. Protein: CATSSAVRSTNIQYF.

This clonotype was found a few times. The rearrangement joins TRBV29-1 to TRBJ2-3, with 10 bases that match TRBD2. The junction had 9 bases not matched to a gene; V was cut back by 7 bases and J by 5 bases. This CDR3 has 14 residues. In germline, CDR1 is SQVTM, CDR2 ANQGSEA. CDR3 residues: CSAASGSIGDTQYF. In DNA, the CDR3 is TGCAGCGCCGCTAGCGGGAGTATAGGAGATACGCAGTATTTT.

This clonotype was counted only a few times. V gene TRBV12-3 or TRBV12-4 combines with J gene TRBJ1-2, with TRBD1 matching 9 bases. The CDR3 is 13 residues long. V dropped 6 bases and J dropped 4; count of bases not matched to a gene: 3. The CDR3, as DNA: TGTGCCAGCAGCCGGACAGGGGCCTATGGCTACACCTTC. The encoded protein is CASSRTGAYGYTF.

This clonotype was counted a few times. J is TRBJ2-7 and V is TRBV10-3; 9 positions agree with TRBD2. The ends lost 6 bases at V and 4 bases at J; junction bases unmatched: 4. The CDR3 is 13 amino acids. Germline loops: CDR1 ENHRY, CDR2 SYGVKD. CDR3 protein: CAIRASGNYEQYF. CDR3 bases: TGTGCCATCAGGGCTAGCGGGAATTACGAGCAGTACTTC.

The rearrangement uses TRBV11-1 and TRBJ2-1; TRBD1 agrees at 9 bases. The germline gives CDR1 SGHAT, CDR2 FQDESV (reference sequence). V was clipped by 2 bases and J by 6 bases; unmatched bases: 5. The CDR3 covers 15 residues. CDR3 amino acids: CASSLRTGVGNEQFF. The CDR3, as DNA: TGTGCCAGCAGCTTACGGACAGGGGTTGGCAATGAGCAGTTCTTC.

This chain links TRBV9 with TRBJ2-1, with 8 bases matching TRBD2. The CDR3 has 18 residues. Germline V gives CDR1 SGDLS, CDR2 YYNGEE. The junction had 12 bases not matched to a gene; V was cut back by 4 bases and J by 0 bases. The CDR3 DNA reads as TGTGCCAGCAGCCCGGGGGGCGGGAGGACCAGCTCCTACAATGAGCAGTTCTTC. This encodes CASSPGGGRTSSYNEQFF.

The chain uses TRBV4-2 and TRBJ2-4, with 9 bases aligning to TRBD1. The germline CDR1 and CDR2 sequences are LGHNA and YNFKEQ. The CDR3 runs to 16 residues. V trimming: 4 bases; J trimming: 3 bases; junction bases outside the gene matches: 7. This CDR3 is CASSLSGQGDKNIQYF. CDR3 nucleotides: TGTGCCAGCAGCCTCTCGGGACAGGGAGACAAAAACATTCAGTACTTC.

The chain employs TRBV12-3 or TRBV12-4 and TRBJ2-1; 9 bases map to TRBD1. V shed 7 bases and J 5 bases; nucleotides not matched to a gene: 6. This CDR3 is built from 14 residues. The CDR3: CASNPQGAHNEQFF. CDR3 sequence (DNA): TGTGCCAGCAACCCACAGGGGGCCCACAATGAGCAGTTCTTC.

This clonotype was seen once. This chain connects TRBV29-1 to TRBJ2-5, with D uncertain. CDR1 and CDR2 from the germline V gene are SQVTM and ANQGSEA. V gave up 2 bases and J gave up 5 bases, with 18 bases separating them. The CDR3 has 15 residues. The CDR3 sequence: CSVETPRSSQETQYF. The CDR3 nucleotides read TGCAGCGTTGAAACACCCCGGTCGTCCCAGGAGACCCAGTACTTC.

This rearrangement joins TRBV5-1 to TRBJ1-2, with TRBD1 matching 7 bases. The CDR3 has 16 residues. Germline-derived CDR1 and CDR2 are SGHRS and YFSETQ. Germline trimming cut 4 bases from V and 8 bases from J; bases unmatched to any gene: 17. CDR3 in DNA: TGCGCCAGCAGCATCCGGGACAGTGAGGTACGCTGCGGCTACACCTTC. As protein: CASSIRDSEVRCGYTF.

The chain joins TRBV7-2 to TRBJ1-4; D may be TRBD1 (5 bases). The V end was cut by 1 base, the J end by 3 bases, with 9 bases between. The CDR3 length is 15 residues. CDR1 and CDR2 from the germline V gene are SGHTA and FQGNSA. The CDR3 DNA reads as TGTGCCAGCAGCTTAGATCCGGGGGCTAATGAAAAACTGTTTTTT. This sequence encodes CASSLDPGANEKLFF.